Below, 25 T cell receptor beta chains from the same sample are listed, as sequenced in a study of blood T cell repertoires in COVID-19. Sequencing used immunoSEQ multiplex PCR; TCRdb keeps in-frame clones, though not all of them. The table records hundreds of thousands of clones, 80% to 90% of them present only once. The specimen was PBMCs or T cells enriched from blood (not recorded which). These receptors all come from a man aged 18 to 30 who had recovered from COVID-19.

The chain uses TRBV7-9 and TRBJ2-1, with 9 bases fitting TRBD1. The V gene's germline CDR1 is SEHNR and CDR2 FQNEAQ (reference sequence). V shed 1 base and J 5 bases; nucleotides not matched to a gene: 9. CDR3 length: 17 residues. CDR3: CASSLGGWDRDHNEQFF. CDR3 DNA sequence: TGTGCCAGCAGCTTAGGCGGGTGGGACAGGGATCACAATGAGCAGTTCTTC.

The V gene is TRBV5-4, the J gene TRBJ1-2; 9 bases agree with TRBD1. Germline assignment: CDR1 SGHNT and CDR2 YYREEE (reference sequence). The trim removed 2 bases at V and 4 bases at J, leaving 6 bases unmatched. This CDR3 has 15 amino acids. The DNA of the CDR3 is TGTGCCAGCAGCTTTATGGGACAGGGATCCTATGGCTACACCTTC. This codes for CASSFMGQGSYGYTF.

This clone was seen a few times. The chain recombines TRBV12-3 or TRBV12-4 with TRBJ1-2; D ambiguous. This CDR3 is built from 13 residues. Trimming shortened V by 2 bases and J by 1 base, and 5 bases separated the two germline ends. The DNA for the CDR3 is TGTGCCAGCAGTTTACGGGATAACTATGGCTACACCTTC. It yields the protein CASSLRDNYGYTF.

The chain has TRBV7-8 and TRBJ2-7; 10 bases fit TRBD1. CDR1 SGHVS and CDR2 FQNEAQ come from the germline V gene. The V gene end was trimmed by 1 base and the J gene end by 2 bases; junction bases not matched to a gene: 2. The CDR3 is 15 residues long. The CDR3 DNA reads TGTGCCAGCAGCTTAGGGGGACAGGGGACCTACGAGCAGTACTTC. Translated, it gives CASSLGGQGTYEQYF.

The CDR3: CASSLSPSGGYNEQFF. DNA of the CDR3: TGCGCCAGCAGCTTAAGCCCTAGCGGGGGTTACAATGAGCAGTTCTTC. The rearrangement joins TRBV5-1 to TRBJ2-1, with 10 bases lining up with TRBD2. CDR3 length: 16 residues. Germline V gives CDR1 SGHRS, CDR2 YFSETQ. The ends lost 2 bases at V and 4 bases at J; junction bases unmatched: 6.

V gene TRBV10-1 combines with J gene TRBJ2-1; 7 bases are shared with TRBD1. This CDR3 comprises 12 residues. Trimming at V came to 4 bases and at J to 10 bases, leaving 4 bases not matched to a gene. Germline CDR1 is WNHNN and CDR2 is SYGVQD (reference sequence). CDR3 bases: TGCGCCAGCAGTGGAGGGGGCGGCGAGCAGTTCTTC. Amino acid sequence: CASSGGGGEQFF.

V gene TRBV3-1 (or the pseudogene TRBV3-2) combines with J gene TRBJ2-3, with D possibly TRBD2 on 6 matching bases. Germline-derived CDR1 and CDR2 are LGHDT and YNNKEL (reference sequence). Trimming left V 4 bases short and J 6 bases short, with 14 bases between. The CDR3 is 14 residues long. This chain's CDR3 is CASSPGSTPDTQYF. The CDR3 DNA reads TGTGCCAGCAGCCCCGGGAGTACTCCCGATACGCAGTATTTT.

V and J are TRBV27 and TRBJ1-5; tentatively, D is TRBD1 (5 bases). The CDR3 length is 13 residues. The germline V and J ends were trimmed by 5 bases and 11 bases, with 16 bases remaining between them. Germline V gives CDR1 MNHEY, CDR2 SMNVEV (reference sequence). CDR3 nucleotide sequence: TGTGCCAGCAGTCCCGGGGGGGGAAGGGCCCAGCATTTT. Its protein is CASSPGGGRAQHF.

The J gene is TRBJ2-4, the V gene TRBV19, with D possibly being TRBD2 (5 bases). Trimming pared 3 bases from V and 0 bases from J, leaving 9 bases between. Germline V gene sequence: CDR1 LNHDA, CDR2 SQIVND (reference sequence). The CDR3 sequence is 15 residues long. CDR3 nucleotide sequence: TGTGCCAGTAGTATTCTAGCAGTAGCCAAAAACATTCAGTACTTC. This encodes CASSILAVAKNIQYF.

This clone was observed a handful of times. The rearrangement uses TRBV7-9 and TRBJ1-5; D not resolved. There are 11 residues in the CDR3. Trimming removed 8 bases from V and 7 bases from J, with 9 bases in between. Germline V gives CDR1 SEHNR, CDR2 FQNEAQ (reference sequence). The CDR3 loop reads CASGGGQPQHF. The CDR3 DNA reads TGTGCCAGCGGAGGTGGACAGCCCCAGCATTTT. Full variable domain (missing parts from reference TRBV7-9 and TRBJ1-5): DTGVSQNPRHKITKRGQNVTFRCDPISEHNRLYWYRQTLGQGPEFLTYFQNEAQLEKSRLLSDRFSAERPKGSFSTLEIQRTEQGDSAMYLCASGGGQPQHFGDGTRLSIL.

The chain uses TRBV5-4 and TRBJ2-7; TRBD2 matches 10 bases. Germline assignment: CDR1 SGHNT and CDR2 YYREEE (reference sequence). The V segment lost 4 bases and the J segment 2 bases; nucleotides outside the gene matches: 6. The CDR3 is 15 amino acids. CDR3 amino acids: CASSPSGGVAYEQYF. The CDR3 coding sequence is TGTGCCAGCAGCCCGAGCGGGGGGGTGGCCTACGAGCAGTACTTC.

This clone was seen only once. The chain is built from TRBV18 and TRBJ1-2; 10 nucleotides match TRBD1. CDR1 is KGHSH, CDR2 LQKENI, per germline. The CDR3 totals 17 residues. V was clipped by 3 bases and J by 4 bases; unmatched bases: 11. The CDR3 is CASSPSVTGQGTYGYTF. In nucleotides, the CDR3 is TGTGCCAGCTCACCGAGTGTGACGGGACAGGGGACCTATGGCTACACCTTC.

This clone showed up just a few times. The V call is TRBV4-1, the J call TRBJ1-4; 9 bases fit TRBD1. This CDR3 region has 15 residues. Germline V gene sequence: CDR1 MGHRA, CDR2 YSYEKL. Germline trimming cut 4 bases from V and 11 bases from J; bases unmatched to any gene: 11. The CDR3: CASSPLWTGVVKLFF. CDR3 nucleotides: TGCGCCAGCAGCCCCCTTTGGACAGGGGTCGTTAAACTGTTTTTT.

The chain employs TRBV4-1 and TRBJ1-5; 10 bases fit TRBD1. Germline assignment: CDR1 MGHRA and CDR2 YSYEKL. The V and J ends lost 2 bases and 3 bases, in that order; junction bases with no gene match: 7. The CDR3 sequence is 17 residues long. CDR3: CASSQYPGQGNNQPQHF. As DNA, the CDR3 is TGCGCCAGCAGCCAATATCCGGGACAGGGGAACAATCAGCCCCAGCATTTT.

The chain uses TRBV28 and TRBJ1-1; TRBD1 matches at 8 bases. The CDR3 is 16 amino acids. In germline, CDR1 is MDHEN, CDR2 SYDVKM. Trimming removed 4 bases from V and 3 bases from J; junction bases left unmatched: 10. DNA for the CDR3: TGTGCCAGCAGTTCATCCTCAGGGGGCGCGGACACTGAAGCTTTCTTT. Its protein product is CASSSSSGGADTEAFF. Based on the CDR3 plus reference TRBV28 and TRBJ1-1, the full variable domain is DVKVTQSSRYLVKRTGEKVFLECVQDMDHENMFWYRQDPGLGLRLIYFSYDVKMKEKGDIPEGYSVSREKKERFSLILESASTNQTSMYLCASSSSSGGADTEAFFGQGTRLTVV.

This clone was detected only a few times. This chain joins TRBV18 and TRBJ2-2; no definite D call. This CDR3 has 15 residues. Germline values: CDR1 KGHSH, CDR2 LQKENI. V was shortened by 3 bases and J by 0 bases, with 8 bases between the two germline ends. The CDR3 bases are TGTGCCAGCTCACCCCAAGCGCCGAACACCGGGGAGCTGTTTTTT. It encodes CASSPQAPNTGELFF.

The chain uses TRBV4-1 and TRBJ1-1; no clear D. There are 15 residues in the CDR3. Trimming left V 2 bases short and J 1 base short, with 11 bases between. CDR1 and CDR2 (germline): MGHRA, YSYEKL. The CDR3 sequence: CASSQSPTGNTEAFF. The CDR3 coding sequence is TGCGCCAGCAGCCAATCGCCGACGGGGAACACTGAAGCTTTCTTT.

The chain combines TRBV5-1 with TRBJ1-2; D gene ambiguous. The CDR3 runs 15 residues. V lost 0 bases, J lost 0 bases, and 9 bases lay in between. Germline V lookup: CDR1 SGHRS, CDR2 YFSETQ. CDR3 nucleotide sequence: TGCGCCAGCAGCTTGGTCGTGGAGCCTAACTATGGCTACACCTTC. Translating it yields CASSLVVEPNYGYTF.

The table lists this clone with a count of one. This sequence joins TRBV5-1 and TRBJ2-7; 9 bases are a match to TRBD2. The trim removed 4 bases at V and 3 bases at J, leaving 8 bases unmatched. Germline CDR1 SGHRS, CDR2 YFSETQ. The CDR3 spans 15 residues. CDR3 DNA sequence: TGCGCCAGCAGCCCCCGGACTAGCGAATTCTACGAGCAGTACTTC. Protein sequence: CASSPRTSEFYEQYF. The full variable domain, its missing parts supplied by reference TRBV5-1 and TRBJ2-7, is KAGVTQTPRYLIKTRGQQVTLSCSPISGHRSVSWYQQTPGQGLQFLFEYFSETQRNKGNFPGRFSGRQFSNSRSEMNVSTLELGDSALYLCASSPRTSEFYEQYFGPGTRLTVT.

The chain combines TRBV5-1 with TRBJ1-2; tentatively, D is TRBD1 (6 bases). The CDR3 length is 15 residues. The germline V gene encodes CDR1 SGHRS and CDR2 YFSETQ. V was trimmed by 4 bases and J by 6 bases, leaving 19 bases between them. In DNA, the CDR3 is TGCGCCAGCAGCCCTCGGGGTGGGGGCGCGGATGGCTACACCTTC. The encoded protein is CASSPRGGGADGYTF.

This sequence joins TRBV21-1 and TRBJ2-3; the tabulated D call, TRBD2, remains unverified against the DNA. TRBV21-1 is a recognized pseudogene. The CDR3 has 15 amino acids. CDR3 in amino acids: CASSPGGRSTDTQYF. As DNA, the CDR3 is TGTGCCAGCAGCCCGGGAGGGCGAAGCACAGATACGCAGTATTTT.

The V call is TRBV9, the J call TRBJ2-7; TRBD1 is a possible D gene (5 bases). The germline V gene has CDR1 SGDLS and CDR2 YYNGEE. The ends were cut back, 2 bases at V and 5 bases at J, with 17 bases in the middle. The CDR3 runs to 15 residues. The CDR3 loop reads CASSVGPGRGHEQYF. The CDR3 nucleotides are TGTGCCAGCAGCGTCGGGCCCGGAAGGGGTCACGAGCAGTACTTC. Based on the CDR3 plus reference TRBV9 and TRBJ2-7, the full variable domain is DSGVTQTPKHLITATGQRVTLRCSPRSGDLSVYWYQQSLDQGLQFLIQYYNGEERAKGNILERFSAQQFPDLHSELNLSSLELGDSALYFCASSVGPGRGHEQYFGPGTRLTVT.

The V gene is TRBV13, the J gene TRBJ1-3; TRBD1 agrees at 7 bases. V dropped 0 bases and J dropped 8; count of bases not matched to a gene: 16. The germline V gene has CDR1 PRHDT and CDR2 FYEKMQ (reference sequence). The CDR3 covers 18 residues. The CDR3: CASSLGGWDSTAEDTIYF. The CDR3 DNA follows: TGTGCCAGCAGCTTAGGAGGGTGGGACAGCACGGCGGAGGACACCATATATTTT.

The chain links TRBV9 to TRBJ2-1, with D perhaps TRBD1 (5 bases). Trimming shortened V by 4 bases and J by 10 bases, and 15 bases separated the two germline ends. The CDR3 is made up of 13 amino acids. Germline CDR1 and CDR2: SGDLS and YYNGEE. CDR3 nucleotides: TGTGCCAGCAGCCCAGAGAGCTACAGGGAGCAGTTCTTC. Amino acid sequence: CASSPESYREQFF.

The chain links TRBV30 to TRBJ1-2; perhaps TRBD1 as D (6 bases). V was cut by 3 bases and J by 5 bases, with 19 bases left in between. This CDR3 contains 15 residues. The germline CDR1 and CDR2 sequences are GTSNPN and SVGIG (reference sequence). CDR3 protein: CAWRGGGGREYGYTF. DNA for the CDR3: TGTGCCTGGAGAGGGGGGGGTGGCAGGGAGTATGGCTACACCTTC.